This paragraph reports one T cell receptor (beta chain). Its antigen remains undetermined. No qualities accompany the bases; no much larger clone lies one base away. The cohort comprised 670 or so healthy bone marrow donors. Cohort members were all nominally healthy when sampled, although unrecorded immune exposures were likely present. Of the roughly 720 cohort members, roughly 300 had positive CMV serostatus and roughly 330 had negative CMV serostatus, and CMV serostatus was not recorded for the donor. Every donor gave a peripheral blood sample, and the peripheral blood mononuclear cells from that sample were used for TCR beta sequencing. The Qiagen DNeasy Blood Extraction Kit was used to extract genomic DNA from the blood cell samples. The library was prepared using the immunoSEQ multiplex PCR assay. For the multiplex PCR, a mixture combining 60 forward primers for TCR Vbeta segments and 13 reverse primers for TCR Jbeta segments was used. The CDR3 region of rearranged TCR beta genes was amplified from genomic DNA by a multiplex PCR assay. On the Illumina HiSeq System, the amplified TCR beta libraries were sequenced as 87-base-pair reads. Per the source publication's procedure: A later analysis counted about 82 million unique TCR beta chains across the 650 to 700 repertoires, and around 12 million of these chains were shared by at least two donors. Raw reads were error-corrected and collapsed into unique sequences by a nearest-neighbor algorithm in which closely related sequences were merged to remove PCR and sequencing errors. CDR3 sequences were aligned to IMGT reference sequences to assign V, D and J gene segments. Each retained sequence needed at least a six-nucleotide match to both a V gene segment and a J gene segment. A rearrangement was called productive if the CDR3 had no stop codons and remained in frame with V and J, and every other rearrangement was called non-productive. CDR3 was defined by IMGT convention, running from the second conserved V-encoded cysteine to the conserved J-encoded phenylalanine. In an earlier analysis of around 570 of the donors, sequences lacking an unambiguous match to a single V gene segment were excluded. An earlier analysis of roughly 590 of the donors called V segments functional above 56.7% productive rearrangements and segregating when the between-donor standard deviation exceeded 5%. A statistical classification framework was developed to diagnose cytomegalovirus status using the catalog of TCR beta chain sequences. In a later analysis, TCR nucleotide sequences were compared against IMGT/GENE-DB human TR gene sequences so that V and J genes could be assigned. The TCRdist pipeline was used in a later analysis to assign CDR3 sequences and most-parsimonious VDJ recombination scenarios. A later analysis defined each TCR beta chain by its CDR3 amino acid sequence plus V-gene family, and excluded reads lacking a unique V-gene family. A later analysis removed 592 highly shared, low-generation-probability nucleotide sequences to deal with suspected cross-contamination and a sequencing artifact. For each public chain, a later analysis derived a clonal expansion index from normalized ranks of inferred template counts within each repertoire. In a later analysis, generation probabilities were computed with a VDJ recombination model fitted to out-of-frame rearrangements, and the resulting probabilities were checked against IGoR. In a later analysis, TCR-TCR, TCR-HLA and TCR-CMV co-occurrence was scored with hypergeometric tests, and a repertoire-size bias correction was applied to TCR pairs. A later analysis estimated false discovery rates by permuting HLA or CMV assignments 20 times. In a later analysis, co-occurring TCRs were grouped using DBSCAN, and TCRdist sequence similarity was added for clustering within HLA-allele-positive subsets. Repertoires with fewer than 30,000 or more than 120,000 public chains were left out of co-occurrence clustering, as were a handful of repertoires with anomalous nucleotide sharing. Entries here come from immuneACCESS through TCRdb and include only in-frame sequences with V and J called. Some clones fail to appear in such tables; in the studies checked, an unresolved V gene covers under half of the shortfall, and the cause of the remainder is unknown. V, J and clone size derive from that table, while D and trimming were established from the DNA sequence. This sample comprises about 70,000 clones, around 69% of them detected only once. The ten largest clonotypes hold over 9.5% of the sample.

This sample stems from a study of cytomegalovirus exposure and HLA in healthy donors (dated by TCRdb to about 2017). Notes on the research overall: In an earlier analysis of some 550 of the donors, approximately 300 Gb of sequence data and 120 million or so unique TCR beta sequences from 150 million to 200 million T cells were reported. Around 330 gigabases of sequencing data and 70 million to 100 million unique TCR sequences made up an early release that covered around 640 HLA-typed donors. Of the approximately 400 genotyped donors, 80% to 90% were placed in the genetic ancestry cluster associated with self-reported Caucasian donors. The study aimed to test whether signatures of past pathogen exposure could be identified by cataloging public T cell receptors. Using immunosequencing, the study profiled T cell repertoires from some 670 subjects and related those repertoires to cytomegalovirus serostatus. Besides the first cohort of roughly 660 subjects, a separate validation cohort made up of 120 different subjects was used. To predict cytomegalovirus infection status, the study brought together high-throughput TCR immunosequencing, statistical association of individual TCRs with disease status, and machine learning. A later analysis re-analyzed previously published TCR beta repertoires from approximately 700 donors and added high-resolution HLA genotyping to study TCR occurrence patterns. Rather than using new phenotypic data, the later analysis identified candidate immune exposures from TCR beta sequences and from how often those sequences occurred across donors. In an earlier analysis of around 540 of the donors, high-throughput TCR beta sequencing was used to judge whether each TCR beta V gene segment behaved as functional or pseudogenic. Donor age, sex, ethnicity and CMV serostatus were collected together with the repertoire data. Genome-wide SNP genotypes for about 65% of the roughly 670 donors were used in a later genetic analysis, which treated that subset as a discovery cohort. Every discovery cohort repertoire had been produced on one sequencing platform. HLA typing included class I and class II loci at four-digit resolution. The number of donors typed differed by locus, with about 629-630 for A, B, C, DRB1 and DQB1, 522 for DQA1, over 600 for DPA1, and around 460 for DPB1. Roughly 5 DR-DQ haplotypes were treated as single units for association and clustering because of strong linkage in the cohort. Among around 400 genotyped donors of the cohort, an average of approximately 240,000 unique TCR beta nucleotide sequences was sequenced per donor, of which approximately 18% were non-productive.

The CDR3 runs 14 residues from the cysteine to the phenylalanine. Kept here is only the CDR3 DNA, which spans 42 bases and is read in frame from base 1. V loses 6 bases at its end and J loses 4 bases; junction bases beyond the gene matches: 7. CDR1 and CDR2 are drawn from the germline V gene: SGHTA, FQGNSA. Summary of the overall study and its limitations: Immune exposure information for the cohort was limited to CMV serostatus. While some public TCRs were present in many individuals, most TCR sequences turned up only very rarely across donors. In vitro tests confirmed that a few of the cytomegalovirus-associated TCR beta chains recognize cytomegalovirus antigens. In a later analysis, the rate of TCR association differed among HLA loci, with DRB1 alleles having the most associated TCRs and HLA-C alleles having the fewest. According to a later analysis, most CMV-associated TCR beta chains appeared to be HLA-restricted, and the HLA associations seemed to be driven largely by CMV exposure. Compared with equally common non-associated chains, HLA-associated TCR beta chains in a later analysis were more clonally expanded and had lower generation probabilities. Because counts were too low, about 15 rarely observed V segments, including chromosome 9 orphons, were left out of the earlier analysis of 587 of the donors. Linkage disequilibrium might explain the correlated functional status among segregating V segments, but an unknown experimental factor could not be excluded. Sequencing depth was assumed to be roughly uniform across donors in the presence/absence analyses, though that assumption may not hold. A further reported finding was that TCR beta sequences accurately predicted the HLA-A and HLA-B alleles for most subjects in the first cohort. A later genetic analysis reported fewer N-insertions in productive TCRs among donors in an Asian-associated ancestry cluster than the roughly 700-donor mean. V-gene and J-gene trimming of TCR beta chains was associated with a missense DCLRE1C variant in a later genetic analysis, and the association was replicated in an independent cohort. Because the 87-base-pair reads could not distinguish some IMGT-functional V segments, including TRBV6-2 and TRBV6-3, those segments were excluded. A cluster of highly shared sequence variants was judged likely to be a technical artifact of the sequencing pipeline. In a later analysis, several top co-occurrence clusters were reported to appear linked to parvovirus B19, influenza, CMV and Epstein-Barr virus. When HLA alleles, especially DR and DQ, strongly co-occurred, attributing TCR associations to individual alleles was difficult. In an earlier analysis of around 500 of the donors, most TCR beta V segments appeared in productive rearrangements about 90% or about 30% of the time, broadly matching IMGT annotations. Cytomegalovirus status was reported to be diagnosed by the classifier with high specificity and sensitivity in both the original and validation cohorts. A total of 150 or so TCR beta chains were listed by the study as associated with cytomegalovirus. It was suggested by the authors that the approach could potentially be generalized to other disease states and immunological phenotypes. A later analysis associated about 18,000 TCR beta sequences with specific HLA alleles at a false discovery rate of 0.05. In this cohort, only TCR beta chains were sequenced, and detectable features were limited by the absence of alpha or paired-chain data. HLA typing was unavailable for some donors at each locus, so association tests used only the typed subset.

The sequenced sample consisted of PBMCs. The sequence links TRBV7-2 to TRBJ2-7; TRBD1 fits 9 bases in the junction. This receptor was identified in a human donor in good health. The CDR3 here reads CASRAQGAKYEQYF. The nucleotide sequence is TGTGCCAGCAGGGCACAGGGGGCAAAGTACGAGCAGTACTTC.